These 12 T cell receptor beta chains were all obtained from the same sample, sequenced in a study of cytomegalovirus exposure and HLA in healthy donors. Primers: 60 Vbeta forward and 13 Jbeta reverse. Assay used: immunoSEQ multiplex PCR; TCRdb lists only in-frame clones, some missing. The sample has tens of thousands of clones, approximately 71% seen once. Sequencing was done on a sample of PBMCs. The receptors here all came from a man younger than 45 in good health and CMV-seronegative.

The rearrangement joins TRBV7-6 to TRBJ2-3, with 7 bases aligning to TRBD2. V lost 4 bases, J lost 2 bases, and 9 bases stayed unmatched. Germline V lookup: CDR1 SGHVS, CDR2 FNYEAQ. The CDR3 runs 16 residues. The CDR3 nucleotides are TGTGCCAGCAGCTCCCAGGCAGCGGGAAACACAGATACGCAGTATTTT. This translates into CASSSQAAGNTDTQYF.

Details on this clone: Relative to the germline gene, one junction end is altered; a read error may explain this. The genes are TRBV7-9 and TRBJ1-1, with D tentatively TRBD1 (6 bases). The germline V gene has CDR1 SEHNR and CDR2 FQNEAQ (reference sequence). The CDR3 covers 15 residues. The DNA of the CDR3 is TGTGTCAGCAGCGAGCCGGGACACCCGAGGACTGAAGCTTTCTTT. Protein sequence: CVSSEPGHPRTEAFF.

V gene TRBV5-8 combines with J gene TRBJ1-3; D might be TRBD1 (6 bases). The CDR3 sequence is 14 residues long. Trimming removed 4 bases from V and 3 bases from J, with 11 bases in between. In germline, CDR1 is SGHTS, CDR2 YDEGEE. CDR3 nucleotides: TGTGCCAGCAGCAACACAGGGAATGGAAACACCATATATTTT. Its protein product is CASSNTGNGNTIYF.

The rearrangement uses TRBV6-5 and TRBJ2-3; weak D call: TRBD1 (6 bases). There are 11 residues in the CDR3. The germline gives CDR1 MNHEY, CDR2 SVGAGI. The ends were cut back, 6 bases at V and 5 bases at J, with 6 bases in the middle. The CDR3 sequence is CASSRGDTQYF. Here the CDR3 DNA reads TGTGCCAGCAGCAGGGGAGATACGCAGTATTTT.

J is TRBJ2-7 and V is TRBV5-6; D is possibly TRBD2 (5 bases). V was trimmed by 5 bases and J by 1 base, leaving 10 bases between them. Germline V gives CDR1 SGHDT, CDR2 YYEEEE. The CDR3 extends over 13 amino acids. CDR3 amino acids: CASRPGLSYEQYF. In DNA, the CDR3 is TGTGCCAGCAGGCCGGGATTATCCTACGAGCAGTACTTC.

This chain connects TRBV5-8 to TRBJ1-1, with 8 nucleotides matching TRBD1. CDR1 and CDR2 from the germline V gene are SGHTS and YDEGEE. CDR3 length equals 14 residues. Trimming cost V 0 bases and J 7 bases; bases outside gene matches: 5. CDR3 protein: CASSLGDRKGEAFF. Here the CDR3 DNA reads TGTGCCAGCAGCTTGGGGGACAGGAAAGGTGAAGCTTTCTTT.

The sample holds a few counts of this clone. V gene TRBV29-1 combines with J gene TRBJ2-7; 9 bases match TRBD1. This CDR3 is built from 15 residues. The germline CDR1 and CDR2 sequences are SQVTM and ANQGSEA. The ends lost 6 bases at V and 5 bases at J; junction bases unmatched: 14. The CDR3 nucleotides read TGCAGCGTGAGATTGACCGGGACAGGGCACGACGAGCAGTACTTC. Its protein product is CSVRLTGTGHDEQYF.

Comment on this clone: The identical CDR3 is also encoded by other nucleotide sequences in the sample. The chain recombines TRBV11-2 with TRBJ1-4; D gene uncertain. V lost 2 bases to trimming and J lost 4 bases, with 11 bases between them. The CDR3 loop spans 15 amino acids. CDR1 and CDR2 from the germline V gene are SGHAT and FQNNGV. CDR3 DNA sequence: TGTGCCAGCAGCTTAACGGGTTACGGTAATGAAAAACTGTTTTTT. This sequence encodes CASSLTGYGNEKLFF.

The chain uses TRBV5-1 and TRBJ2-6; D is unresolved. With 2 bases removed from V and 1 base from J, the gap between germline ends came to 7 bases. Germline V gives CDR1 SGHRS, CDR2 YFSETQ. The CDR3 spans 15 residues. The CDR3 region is CASSLMRSGANVLTF. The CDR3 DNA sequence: TGCGCCAGCAGCTTAATGAGATCTGGGGCCAACGTCCTGACTTTC. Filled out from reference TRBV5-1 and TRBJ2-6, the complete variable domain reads KAGVTQTPRYLIKTRGQQVTLSCSPISGHRSVSWYQQTPGQGLQFLFEYFSETQRNKGNFPGRFSGRQFSNSRSEMNVSTLELGDSALYLCASSLMRSGANVLTFGAGSRLTVL.

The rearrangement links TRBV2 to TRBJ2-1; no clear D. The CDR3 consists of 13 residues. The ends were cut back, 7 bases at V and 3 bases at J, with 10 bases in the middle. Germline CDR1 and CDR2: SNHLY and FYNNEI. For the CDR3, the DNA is TGTGCCAGCAATCTAGTAAACTACAATGAGCAGTTCTTC. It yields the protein CASNLVNYNEQFF.

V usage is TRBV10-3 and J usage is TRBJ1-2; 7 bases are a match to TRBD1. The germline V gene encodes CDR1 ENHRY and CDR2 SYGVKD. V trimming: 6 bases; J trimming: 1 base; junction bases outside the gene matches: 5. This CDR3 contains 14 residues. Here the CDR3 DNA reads TGTGCCATCAGCACAGGGGATTTTAACTATGGCTACACCTTC. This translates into CAISTGDFNYGYTF.

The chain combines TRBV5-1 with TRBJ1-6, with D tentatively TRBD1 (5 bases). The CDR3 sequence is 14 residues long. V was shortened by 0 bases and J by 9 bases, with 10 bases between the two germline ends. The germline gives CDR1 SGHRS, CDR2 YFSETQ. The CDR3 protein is CASSLAGLGSPLHF. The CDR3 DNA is TGCGCCAGCAGCTTGGCAGGGTTGGGTTCACCCCTCCACTTT.